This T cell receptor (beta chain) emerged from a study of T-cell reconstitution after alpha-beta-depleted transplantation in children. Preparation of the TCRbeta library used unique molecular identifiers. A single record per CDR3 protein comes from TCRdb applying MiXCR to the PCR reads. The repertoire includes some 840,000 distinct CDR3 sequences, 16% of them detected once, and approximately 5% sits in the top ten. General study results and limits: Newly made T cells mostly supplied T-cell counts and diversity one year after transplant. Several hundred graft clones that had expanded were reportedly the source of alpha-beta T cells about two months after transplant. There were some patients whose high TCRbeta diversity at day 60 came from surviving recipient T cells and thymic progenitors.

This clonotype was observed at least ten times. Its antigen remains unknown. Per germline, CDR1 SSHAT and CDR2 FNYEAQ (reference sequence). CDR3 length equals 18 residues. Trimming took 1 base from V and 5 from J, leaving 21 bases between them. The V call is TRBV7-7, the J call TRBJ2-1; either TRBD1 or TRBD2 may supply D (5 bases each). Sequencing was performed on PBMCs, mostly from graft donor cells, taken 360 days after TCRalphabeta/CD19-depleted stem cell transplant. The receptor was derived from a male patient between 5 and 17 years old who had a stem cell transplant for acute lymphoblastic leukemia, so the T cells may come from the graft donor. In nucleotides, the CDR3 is TGTGCCAGCAGCTTAGTTCCGATACTGGGGGTTGCGAACAATGAGCAGTTCTTC. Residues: CASSLVPILGVANNEQFF.